This TCR beta chain is drawn from a study of cytomegalovirus exposure and HLA in healthy donors. CDR1 LGHNA and CDR2 YSLEER come from the germline V gene. This CDR3 has 18 residues. V dropped 0 bases and J dropped 2; count of bases not matched to a gene: 10. This clone appeared a few times. Primers for the PCR totalled 60 Vbeta and 13 Jbeta. Sequenced by immunoSEQ multiplex PCR; TCRdb stores in-frame clones only, minus some. Among about 110,000 clones, roughly 68% were seen once, and the ten largest hold around 9%. Sample: PBMCs. This TCR came from a man aged 30 to 45 in good health and CMV-seropositive. The V call is TRBV4-3, the J call TRBJ1-3; 7 bases fit TRBD1. The CDR3 spells CASSQDGGRGSPGNTIYF. The CDR3 DNA reads TGCGCCAGCAGCCAAGATGGGGGCAGGGGGTCGCCTGGAAACACCATATATTTT.